The 26 T cell receptor beta chains below were found in one sample sequenced in a study of OX40 agonist ivuxolimab in advanced cancers. Libraries were prepared by immunoSEQ multiplex PCR; TCRdb keeps only in-frame clonotypes and omits some of them. The table shows about 58,000 clones, with 88% occurring only once. The sequenced sample was CD4+ or CD8+ T cells sorted from blood, obtained in a trial of the OX40 agonist ivuxolimab. The receptors derive from an adult with an advanced solid tumor such as melanoma, head and neck, liver or kidney cancer.

The chain carries TRBV11-3 and TRBJ2-1; TRBD2 agrees at 9 bases. V was pared by 5 bases and J by 8 bases, with 10 bases of the junction left unmatched. CDR1 is SGHNT, CDR2 YENEEA, per germline. The CDR3 totals 15 residues. The CDR3 region is CASSPSGAGGHEQFF. CDR3 sequence (DNA): TGTGCCAGCAGCCCCTCAGGAGCGGGAGGACATGAGCAGTTCTTC.

By frequency in the sample, this clone is medium-sized. The rearrangement joins TRBV7-2 to TRBJ2-2; D not resolved. Germline loops: CDR1 SGHTA, CDR2 FQGNSA. The CDR3 is 16 residues long. V gave up 4 bases and J gave up 1 base, with 13 bases separating them. CDR3 amino acids: CASSSPQRMNTGELFF. The CDR3 DNA is TGTGCCAGCAGCTCGCCGCAGCGTATGAACACCGGGGAGCTGTTTTTT.

The chain carries TRBV7-2 and TRBJ2-5; the match to TRBD2 covers 7 bases. The CDR3 consists of 15 residues. J lost 2 bases, V lost 5 bases, and 8 bases had no gene match. CDR1 is SGHTA and CDR2 is FQGNSA in the germline V gene. CDR3 nucleotides: TGTGCCAGCAGCGTATCGGCGGGGGAGCAAGAGACCCAGTACTTC. Translation gives CASSVSAGEQETQYF.

The chain links TRBV19 to TRBJ2-3; tentative D call: TRBD2 (5 bases). The CDR3 runs to 14 residues. The V gene's germline CDR1 is LNHDA and CDR2 SQIVND (reference sequence). Trimming shortened V by 3 bases and J by 2 bases, and 9 bases separated the two germline ends. CDR3: CASSIGVNTDTQYF. The CDR3 nucleotides are TGTGCCAGTAGTATCGGGGTGAACACAGATACGCAGTATTTT.

The chain employs TRBV2 and TRBJ2-7; the match to TRBD1 covers 9 bases. The CDR3 extends over 14 amino acids. Trimming at V came to 6 bases and at J to 3 bases, leaving 6 bases not matched to a gene. The germline V gene encodes CDR1 SNHLY and CDR2 FYNNEI. The CDR3 DNA reads TGTGCCAGCAGCTTGGACAGGGGTCACTACGAGCAGTACTTC. This sequence encodes CASSLDRGHYEQYF.

The genes are TRBV30 and TRBJ2-7; TRBD1 aligns across 7 bases. Germline V gene sequence: CDR1 GTSNPN, CDR2 SVGIG (reference sequence). This CDR3 has 12 amino acids. J lost 2 bases, V lost 8 bases, and 6 bases had no gene match. For the CDR3, the DNA is TGTGCCCAACAGGGGAACACCTACGAGCAGTACTTC. It codes for CAQQGNTYEQYF.

The rearrangement uses TRBV5-6 and TRBJ2-1, with a tentative D call TRBD1 (6 bases). Germline CDR1 is SGHDT and CDR2 is YYEEEE. V was pared by 4 bases and J by 7 bases, with 15 bases between. The CDR3 consists of 14 residues. The CDR3 DNA reads as TGTGCCAGCAGCCGGGCAGGGGCAAGTAATGAGCAGTTCTTC. Translating it yields CASSRAGASNEQFF.

The V call is TRBV10-3, the J call TRBJ2-2; no definite D call. The CDR3 loop spans 14 amino acids. V lost 8 bases and J lost 0, with 10 bases in between. Germline values: CDR1 ENHRY, CDR2 SYGVKD. In DNA form, the CDR3 reads TGTGCCATCTCAGACACTACGAACACCGGGGAGCTGTTTTTT. Translated: CAISDTTNTGELFF.

The V call is TRBV7-3, the J call TRBJ1-5; 10 bases align to TRBD1. V lost 5 bases and J lost 4; bases outside the gene matches: 11. Germline values: CDR1 SGHTA, CDR2 FQGTGA. This CDR3 is 17 amino acids long. CDR3 in DNA: TGTGCCAGCAGCCCGGACGGGACAGGGGTTCGAAATCAGCCCCAGCATTTT. It is translated as CASSPDGTGVRNQPQHF.

This chain connects TRBV5-5 to TRBJ2-2; 12 nucleotides match TRBD2. CDR3 size: 16 residues. CDR1 is SGHKS and CDR2 is YYEKEE in the germline V gene (reference sequence). The J segment lost 3 bases and the V segment lost 4 bases, leaving 4 bases of the junction unmatched. CDR3 sequence reads: CASSTRLAGDTGELFF. In DNA form, the CDR3 reads TGTGCCAGCAGCACCCGACTAGCGGGAGACACCGGGGAGCTGTTTTTT.

CDR3 in DNA: TGTGCCAGCAGCTTGCAGACTAGCGGGAGTGATGAGCAGTTCTTC. Translated, it gives CASSLQTSGSDEQFF. The rearrangement uses TRBV7-6 and TRBJ2-1, with 12 nucleotides matching TRBD2. Germline V CDR1 and CDR2: SGHVS, FNYEAQ. There are 15 residues in the CDR3. The V gene end was trimmed by 3 bases and the J gene end by 8 bases; junction bases not matched to a gene: 5.

This chain connects TRBV7-2 to TRBJ2-7; 7 bases are a match to TRBD2. The length of the CDR3 is 15 residues. CDR1 is SGHTA and CDR2 is FQGNSA in the germline V gene. J was trimmed by 3 bases and V by 3 bases; bases with no gene match: 8. The CDR3, as DNA: TGTGCCAGCAGCTTGTCCCCCGGCGGGGGCTACGAGCAGTACTTC. It translates to CASSLSPGGGYEQYF.

The chain is built from TRBV5-1 and TRBJ1-2; 11 nucleotides match TRBD1. Looked up from germline, CDR1 is SGHRS and CDR2 is YFSETQ. The CDR3 is made up of 14 amino acids. V lost 4 bases and J lost 3; bases outside the gene matches: 2. The DNA for the CDR3 is TGCGCCAGCAGCGCGGGACAGGGGGACTATGGCTACACCTTC. This encodes CASSAGQGDYGYTF.

The chain joins TRBV7-9 to TRBJ2-2, with a tentative D call TRBD1 (6 bases). There are 16 residues in the CDR3. Germline-derived CDR1 and CDR2 are SEHNR and FQNEAQ (reference sequence). V lost 5 bases to trimming and J lost 1 base, with 14 bases between them. The CDR3 protein is CASSTQGLQNTGELFF. CDR3 nucleotide sequence: TGTGCCAGCAGCACCCAGGGGCTACAGAACACCGGGGAGCTGTTTTTT.

This clone has just one count. The J gene is TRBJ1-2, the V gene TRBV28; weak D call: TRBD1 (6 bases). This CDR3 contains 13 residues. Germline CDR1 MDHEN, CDR2 SYDVKM. V was cut by 5 bases and J by 2 bases, with 9 bases left in between. The CDR3 DNA sequence: TGTGCCAGCAGTCTTGGACAGAACTATGGCTACACCTTC. It translates to CASSLGQNYGYTF.

The chain joins TRBV7-9 to TRBJ1-5; 7 positions agree with TRBD1. CDR1 is SEHNR, CDR2 FQNEAQ, per germline (reference sequence). V trimming: 4 bases; J trimming: 4 bases; junction bases outside the gene matches: 7. The CDR3 length is 15 residues. The CDR3 DNA reads TGTGCCAGCAGCTCCGCGGACAGGCCTAATCAGCCCCAGCATTTT. Translation gives CASSSADRPNQPQHF.

A single count supports this clone. V is TRBV2 and J is TRBJ2-1, with D possibly being TRBD2 (5 bases). Germline CDR1 SNHLY, CDR2 FYNNEI. The CDR3 runs 18 residues. The germline V and J ends were trimmed by 4 bases and 0 bases, with 19 bases remaining between them. The CDR3 loop reads CASSVSSSISGSYNEQFF. CDR3 in DNA: TGTGCCAGCAGTGTCAGCTCTAGCATATCAGGCTCCTACAATGAGCAGTTCTTC.

V is TRBV7-2 and J is TRBJ2-6; tentatively, D is TRBD1 (6 bases). Trimming took 8 bases from V and 2 from J, leaving 13 bases between them. The CDR3 totals 15 residues. Per the germline V gene, CDR1 is SGHTA and CDR2 is FQGNSA. The CDR3 is CASFHRGTGANVLTF. Written as DNA, the CDR3 is TGTGCCAGCTTCCATAGGGGGACTGGGGCCAACGTCCTGACTTTC.

The chain recombines TRBV7-2 with TRBJ2-1; TRBD2 agrees at 8 bases. The CDR3 sequence is 14 residues long. Per the germline V gene, CDR1 is SGHTA and CDR2 is FQGNSA. After removal of 5 bases from V and 7 bases from J, the junction contained 7 bases not matched to a gene. CDR3 DNA: TGTGCCAGCAGCCAACGGGAGGGGATAAATGAGCAGTTCTTC. It specifies CASSQREGINEQFF.

The chain has TRBV7-2 and TRBJ2-5; tentative D call: TRBD2 (5 bases). CDR1 and CDR2 from the germline V gene are SGHTA and FQGNSA. Trimming stripped 7 bases from V and 8 bases from J, with 11 bases between. The CDR3 covers 11 residues. The CDR3 bases are TGTGCCAGCATAAGTTCGGGAACCCAGTACTTC. Amino acids: CASISSGTQYF.

This clone was counted between two and nine times. V gene TRBV18 combines with J gene TRBJ1-3; no firm D call. This CDR3 is 17 amino acids long. The ends were cut back, 2 bases at V and 2 bases at J, with 16 bases in the middle. CDR1 is KGHSH, CDR2 LQKENI, per germline. The CDR3 here is CASSPFDWANAGNTIYF. The DNA for the CDR3 is TGTGCCAGCTCACCATTTGACTGGGCTAACGCTGGAAACACCATATATTTT.

Remarks on this clone: Within the sample, other DNA sequences also encode this same CDR3. V gene TRBV10-3 combines with J gene TRBJ1-4; the match to TRBD1 covers 11 bases. From germline, CDR1 is ENHRY and CDR2 SYGVKD. Trimming took 6 bases from V and 6 from J; bases not matched to a gene: 3. The CDR3 has 14 amino acids. In nucleotides, the CDR3 is TGTGCCATCAGACCGGGACAGGGGGATGAAAAACTGTTTTTT. Residues: CAIRPGQGDEKLFF.

The V call is TRBV18, the J call TRBJ1-2, with D possibly TRBD1 on 5 matching bases. Trimming removed 2 bases at V and 6 bases at J, with 10 bases between. This CDR3 has 13 residues. Germline assignment: CDR1 KGHSH and CDR2 LQKENI. The CDR3 reads CASSPSLQDGYTF. CDR3 nucleotides: TGTGCCAGCTCACCATCCTTACAGGATGGCTACACCTTC.

This sequence joins TRBV7-9 and TRBJ1-2; the D gene is possibly TRBD1 (6 bases). The CDR3 is 12 amino acids. With 9 bases removed from V and 8 bases from J, the gap between germline ends came to 16 bases. Germline V gene lookup returns CDR1 SEHNR and CDR2 FQNEAQ (reference sequence). In DNA form, the CDR3 reads TGTGCCAGAAAAAAAGGGGGGCGAGGCTACACCTTC. This sequence encodes CARKKGGRGYTF.

This chain connects TRBV19 to TRBJ2-7; 7 nucleotides match TRBD2. With V trimmed by 7 bases and J by 1 base, 7 bases remained unmatched. The germline V gene has CDR1 LNHDA and CDR2 SQIVND (reference sequence). CDR3 length: 14 amino acids. CDR3 sequence (DNA): TGTGCCAGTAAAATGGGGGAGGGTTCCTACGAGCAGTACTTC. It encodes CASKMGEGSYEQYF.

The chain has TRBV5-1 and TRBJ1-1; the D is unclear. Trimming removed 2 bases at V and 1 base at J, with 6 bases between. This CDR3 is built from 13 residues. Germline CDR1 is SGHRS and CDR2 is YFSETQ. CDR3: CASSFEPNTEAFF. For the CDR3, the DNA is TGCGCCAGCAGCTTCGAGCCGAACACTGAAGCTTTCTTT.